In its sample, the clone carrying this T cell receptor beta chain was seen once. Its antigen is unidentified. V was clipped by 3 bases and J by 6 bases; unmatched bases: 6. This CDR3 has 15 amino acids. Germline CDR1 is MNHNS and CDR2 is SASEGT. Time point denoted: week 23, last vaccination. In the vaccine, a single dose held 300 ug of the mutant IDH1 20-mer peptide, along with topical imiquimod. This sample stems from a study of a mutant IDH1 vaccine in newly diagnosed glioma. Study details: The start of vaccination came 4-6 weeks after radiotherapy alone, or with temozolomide cycles. Therapy received beforehand was radiotherapy, temozolomide, or both, with most patients given both.

Generated by immunoSEQ multiplex PCR, the TCRdb table keeps only in-frame clones and is missing some. The data show 55,000 or so clones, with roughly 80% seen just once and 6.2% held by the top ten. Study conclusions and caveats: 85% to 95% of patients showed vaccine-induced immune responses across multiple MHC alleles. There seemed to be no relation between pseudoprogression and changes in top peripheral T cell clonotypes.

The material was PBMCs, obtained from a glioma patient whose treatment included an IDH1 peptide vaccine. This TCR came from a man in his forties with glioma. The rearrangement joins TRBV6-1 to TRBJ2-5; the match to TRBD1 covers 11 bases. The CDR3 DNA is TGTGCCAGCAGTGAGCGGGACAGGGGGTTGAAGACCCAGTACTTC. This codes for CASSERDRGLKTQYF.